These 30 T cell receptor beta chains share one sample of origin, sequenced in a study of T-cell memory formation after mild COVID-19. TCRdb itself ran the 5' RACE reads through MiXCR, one entry per CDR3 protein. The sample lists 190,000 or so distinct CDR3 sequences, under 30% occurring once. The sample consisted of PBMCs or a T cell subset sorted from them (not recorded which). These receptors originate from an adult woman who had mild COVID-19 (a few samples of this study predate the infection). Cell type and time point are not known.

This clonotype has only a few counts. The chain has TRBV7-8 and TRBJ2-7; D unclear. The CDR3 runs to 14 residues. Germline V gene sequence: CDR1 SGHVS, CDR2 FQNEAQ. V was cut by 4 bases and J by 0 bases, with 10 bases left in between. The CDR3 region is CASSSVADSYEQYF. Written as DNA, the CDR3 is TGTGCCAGCAGCTCCGTGGCCGACTCCTACGAGCAGTACTTC.

This clonotype was seen just once. This chain connects TRBV5-4 to TRBJ2-7; 13 bases line up with TRBD2. The CDR3 length is 14 residues. Germline CDR1 and CDR2: SGHNT and YYREEE (reference sequence). V lost 3 bases to trimming and J lost 5 bases; unmatched junction nucleotides: 2. CDR3 nucleotide sequence: TGTGCCAGCAGCTCCGGACTAGCGGGAGACGAGCAGTACTTC. It specifies CASSSGLAGDEQYF.

In its sample, this clonotype was seen a few times. J is TRBJ2-1 and V is TRBV5-1; TRBD2 aligns across 11 bases. The CDR3 consists of 15 residues. With V trimmed by 4 bases and J by 5 bases, 5 bases remained unmatched. The V gene's germline CDR1 is SGHRS and CDR2 YFSETQ. The CDR3, as DNA: TGCGCCAGCAGCGTTAGCGGGGGGGCCCACAATGAGCAGTTCTTC. Protein sequence: CASSVSGGAHNEQFF.

This clonotype was picked up a small number of times. This chain uses TRBV7-8 with TRBJ1-4; 8 nucleotides agree with TRBD1. The CDR3 totals 16 residues. In germline, CDR1 is SGHVS, CDR2 FQNEAQ. V gave up 5 bases and J gave up 8 bases; unmatched junction bases: 13. For the CDR3, the DNA is TGTGCCAGCAGCCCACTGGTCAGGGGGCCAGGAGAAAAACTGTTTTTT. Translated: CASSPLVRGPGEKLFF.

V gene TRBV12-3 or TRBV12-4 combines with J gene TRBJ2-3; 7 nucleotides align to TRBD2. The CDR3 has 14 amino acids. V shed 5 bases, J shed 6 bases, and the junction held 8 bases outside the gene matches. CDR3 sequence: CASSPGLVSDTQYF. As DNA, the CDR3 is TGTGCCAGCAGTCCAGGACTAGTCAGTGATACGCAGTATTTT.

This clonotype was detected once. The chain recombines TRBV7-6 with TRBJ2-3; 10 bases align to TRBD2. With 5 bases clipped from V and 1 base from J, the junction kept 6 bases outside the gene matches. Germline V lookup: CDR1 SGHVS, CDR2 FNYEAQ. The CDR3 totals 16 residues. CDR3 DNA sequence: TGTGCCAGCAGCCCCGGGACTAGCGACCGCACAGATACGCAGTATTTT. Protein: CASSPGTSDRTDTQYF.

This clonotype occurred many times. The chain recombines TRBV11-2 with TRBJ2-2; D unclear. V was clipped by 5 bases and J by 1 base, with 11 bases between them. Germline V gene sequence: CDR1 SGHAT, CDR2 FQNNGV. This CDR3 has 15 residues. CDR3 sequence: CASSPLLGNTGELFF. The DNA for the CDR3 is TGTGCCAGCAGCCCATTGTTGGGGAACACCGGGGAGCTGTTTTTT. Full variable domain (missing parts from reference TRBV11-2 and TRBJ2-2): EAGVAQSPRYKIIEKRQSVAFWCNPISGHATLYWYQQILGQGPKLLIQFQNNGVVDDSQLPKDRFSAERLKGVDSTLKIQPAKLEDSAVYLCASSPLLGNTGELFFGEGSRLTVL.

The rearrangement links TRBV29-1 to TRBJ1-1; D gene ambiguous. Germline CDR1 is SQVTM and CDR2 is ANQGSEA. The V gene lost 7 bases and the J gene lost 1 base, with 4 bases spanning the gap. The CDR3 spans 10 residues. The CDR3 nucleotides are TGCAGCGGGAAGAACACTGAAGCTTTCTTT. Amino acid sequence: CSGKNTEAFF.

This clonotype turned up a few times. The chain combines TRBV6-2 or TRBV6-3 with TRBJ2-7; TRBD1 agrees at 7 bases. The CDR3 is 13 residues long. The trim removed 6 bases at V and 6 bases at J, leaving 8 bases unmatched. From germline, CDR1 is MNHEY and CDR2 SVGEGT. The CDR3 loop is CASRFDRVSEQYF. The CDR3, as DNA: TGTGCCAGCAGATTCGACAGGGTGTCCGAGCAGTACTTC.

The chain is built from TRBV12-3 or TRBV12-4 and TRBJ1-6, with D uncertain. This CDR3 region has 13 residues. Trimming cost V 3 bases and J 12 bases, with 12 bases left between them. DNA for the CDR3: TGTGCCAGCAGTTTCCAGCTTGGGCAACCCCTCCACTTT. It is translated as CASSFQLGQPLHF.

The rearrangement links TRBV20-1 to TRBJ2-7; possible D gene TRBD1, 5 bases. This CDR3 contains 17 residues. V was trimmed by 5 bases and J by 2 bases, leaving 25 bases between them. Looked up from germline, CDR1 is DFQATT and CDR2 is SNEGSKA (reference sequence). The CDR3 DNA reads TGCAGTGCTGGACACCCACCGGCCGCCCTAGGCGCCTACGAGCAGTACTTC. This codes for CSAGHPPAALGAYEQYF.

The chain joins TRBV29-1 to TRBJ2-2; D is possibly TRBD2 (6 bases). V was shortened by 4 bases and J by 1 base, with 10 bases between the two germline ends. The V gene's germline CDR1 is SQVTM and CDR2 ANQGSEA. The length of the CDR3 is 14 residues. The CDR3 sequence: CSVGGELNTGELFF. Written as DNA, the CDR3 is TGCAGCGTTGGGGGGGAATTGAACACCGGGGAGCTGTTTTTT.

V usage is TRBV20-1 and J usage is TRBJ1-5; 9 bases are shared with TRBD1. CDR1 is DFQATT and CDR2 is SNEGSKA in the germline V gene (reference sequence). The CDR3 extends over 16 amino acids. V shed 5 bases, J shed 4 bases, and the junction held 12 bases outside the gene matches. The CDR3 protein is CSAPPAGTGWNQPQHF. The CDR3 DNA reads TGCAGTGCTCCCCCCGCCGGGACAGGGTGGAATCAGCCCCAGCATTTT.

This chain links TRBV6-5 with TRBJ2-5, with 11 bases lining up with TRBD1. The V and J ends lost 6 bases and 1 base, in that order; junction bases with no gene match: 4. This CDR3 has 15 amino acids. Germline assignment: CDR1 MNHEY and CDR2 SVGAGI. CDR3 coding DNA: TGTGCCAGCAGGCGGACAGGGGGCTCCCAAGAGACCCAGTACTTC. The encoded protein is CASRRTGGSQETQYF.

The CDR3 DNA is TGCAGTGCTACCGACAGGGAAAACGAGCAGTACTTC. Translated: CSATDRENEQYF. The genes are TRBV20-1 and TRBJ2-7; 7 nucleotides agree with TRBD1. Germline CDR1 and CDR2: DFQATT and SNEGSKA (reference sequence). V dropped 4 bases and J dropped 5; count of bases not matched to a gene: 5. CDR3 length equals 12 residues.

This clonotype was seen a handful of times. The chain has TRBV7-9 and TRBJ2-1; 11 positions agree with TRBD1. This CDR3 comprises 16 residues. CDR1 and CDR2 from the germline V gene are SEHNR and FQNEAQ (reference sequence). Trimming removed 5 bases from V and 4 bases from J; junction bases left unmatched: 7. The CDR3 DNA reads TGTGCCAGCAGCGGACAGGGGGCAACACTTTACAATGAGCAGTTCTTC. Amino acids: CASSGQGATLYNEQFF.

The chain employs TRBV2 and TRBJ2-7; 8 bases match TRBD2. CDR1 and CDR2 (germline): SNHLY, FYNNEI. The CDR3 consists of 13 residues. V was pared by 8 bases and J by 3 bases, with 6 bases of the junction left unmatched. CDR3 loop: CASLLAAGYEQYF. CDR3 nucleotide sequence: TGTGCCAGCTTACTAGCGGCTGGCTACGAGCAGTACTTC.

CDR3: CASSPSGDREETQYF. In nucleotides, the CDR3 is TGTGCCAGCAGCCCCTCGGGGGACAGGGAAGAGACCCAGTACTTC. This chain joins TRBV6-2 or TRBV6-3 and TRBJ2-5; 9 bases agree with TRBD1. The V segment lost 6 bases and the J segment 3 bases; nucleotides outside the gene matches: 8. CDR3 length: 15 residues. CDR1 and CDR2 (germline): MNHEY, SVGEGT.

This chain links TRBV7-6 with TRBJ2-7; D is uncertain. CDR3 length: 14 amino acids. The V and J ends lost 1 base and 0 bases respectively, with 7 bases between them. Per the germline V gene, CDR1 is SGHVS and CDR2 is FNYEAQ. DNA for the CDR3: TGTGCCAGCAGCTTAGTCGAGAGCTCCTACGAGCAGTACTTC. This encodes CASSLVESSYEQYF.

This clonotype was observed at least ten times. This chain joins TRBV5-1 and TRBJ2-3; perhaps TRBD1 as D (6 bases). V was trimmed by 4 bases and J by 2 bases, leaving 11 bases between them. The CDR3 has 14 residues. Germline values: CDR1 SGHRS, CDR2 YFSETQ. The chain's CDR3 is CASSGTGSTDTQYF. CDR3 DNA: TGCGCCAGCAGCGGCACAGGGTCCACAGATACGCAGTATTTT.

V is TRBV6-2 or TRBV6-3 and J is TRBJ2-1, with D possibly matching TRBD2 (6 bases). CDR3 length: 15 residues. Germline V gene sequence: CDR1 MNHEY, CDR2 SVGEGT. V was shortened by 8 bases and J by 1 base, with 15 bases between the two germline ends. DNA of the CDR3: TGTGCCAGCTGCTTGAACGGGAGATCCTACAATGAGCAGTTCTTC. Its protein product is CASCLNGRSYNEQFF.

This clonotype was picked up a small number of times. The rearrangement uses TRBV5-1 and TRBJ2-1, with D unresolved. The ends were cut back, 4 bases at V and 0 bases at J, with 11 bases in the middle. The CDR3 runs 15 residues. CDR1 and CDR2 (germline): SGHRS, YFSETQ. The CDR3 DNA is TGCGCCAGCAGCGTCGCTGATGCCTCCTACAATGAGCAGTTCTTC. It yields the protein CASSVADASYNEQFF.

The chain carries TRBV3-1 and TRBJ2-3; D uncertain. V lost 0 bases and J 3 bases, leaving 7 bases between the germline ends. CDR1 and CDR2 (germline): LGHDT, YNNKEL (reference sequence). CDR3 size: 14 residues. In nucleotides, the CDR3 is TGTGCCAGCAGCCAAGATAGTACGACAGATACGCAGTATTTT. This gives the protein CASSQDSTTDTQYF.

The rearrangement joins TRBV7-9 to TRBJ1-5, with TRBD1 identical over 8 bases. From germline, CDR1 is SEHNR and CDR2 FQNEAQ (reference sequence). Trimming removed 4 bases from V and 4 bases from J; junction bases left unmatched: 6. The CDR3 extends over 15 amino acids. The CDR3 sequence is CASSSRTGPNQPQHF. In nucleotides, the CDR3 is TGTGCCAGCAGCTCCCGGACAGGGCCGAATCAGCCCCAGCATTTT. Filled out from reference TRBV7-9 and TRBJ1-5, the complete variable domain reads DTGVSQNPRHKITKRGQNVTFRCDPISEHNRLYWYRQTLGQGPEFLTYFQNEAQLEKSRLLSDRFSAERPKGSFSTLEIQRTEQGDSAMYLCASSSRTGPNQPQHFGDGTRLSIL.

The V call is TRBV4-1, the J call TRBJ2-2; D is possibly TRBD1 or TRBD2 (6 bases each). V lost 0 bases and J 4 bases, leaving 24 bases between the germline ends. The CDR3 covers 20 residues. The germline V gene encodes CDR1 MGHRA and CDR2 YSYEKL. In DNA, the CDR3 is TGCGCCAGCAGCCAAGATCCAAGGTCGGGGGCTGGTTTTTCCACCGGGGAGCTGTTTTTT. This encodes CASSQDPRSGAGFSTGELFF.

This clonotype was observed a few times. V is TRBV4-3 and J is TRBJ2-1; 11 nucleotides align to TRBD2. Per the germline V gene, CDR1 is LGHNA and CDR2 is YSLEER. V shed 1 base, J shed 4 bases, and the junction held 3 bases outside the gene matches. The CDR3 is 16 residues long. CDR3 sequence (DNA): TGCGCCAGCAGCCAAGTAGCGGGAGGGAGGTACAATGAGCAGTTCTTC. Its translation: CASSQVAGGRYNEQFF.

This clonotype was recorded a few times. This chain joins TRBV29-1 and TRBJ2-7, with unresolved D. There are 13 residues in the CDR3. V lost 6 bases to trimming and J lost 4 bases, with 16 bases between them. Per germline, CDR1 SQVTM and CDR2 ANQGSEA. The CDR3 reads CSVRWAGKYEQYF. The CDR3 DNA follows: TGCAGCGTGAGGTGGGCAGGCAAGTACGAGCAGTACTTC.

The chain joins TRBV3-1 to TRBJ2-1, with 7 bases that match TRBD2. The ends lost 4 bases at V and 3 bases at J; junction bases unmatched: 6. Looked up from germline, CDR1 is LGHDT and CDR2 is YNNKEL (reference sequence). CDR3 length equals 15 residues. This chain's CDR3 is CASSLSGNYYNEQFF. In DNA form, the CDR3 reads TGTGCCAGCAGCCTAAGCGGGAATTACTACAATGAGCAGTTCTTC.

This clonotype was seen only once. The rearrangement uses TRBV19 and TRBJ1-1; 7 bases are a match to TRBD1. This CDR3 has 14 amino acids. Germline V gives CDR1 LNHDA, CDR2 SQIVND (reference sequence). V lost 8 bases and J lost 0; bases outside the gene matches: 6. CDR3 in DNA: TGTGCCAGTGAGGGGGCAGTAATGAACACTGAAGCTTTCTTT. This codes for CASEGAVMNTEAFF.

This clonotype was observed a few times. V gene TRBV24-1 combines with J gene TRBJ1-2; D might be TRBD1 (5 bases). The V end was cut by 9 bases, the J end by 2 bases, with 12 bases between. CDR1 and CDR2 (germline): KGHDR, SFDVKD. The CDR3 totals 13 residues. Here the CDR3 reads CATSGGGNYGYTF. CDR3 nucleotides: TGTGCCACCTCAGGTGGGGGGAACTATGGCTACACCTTC.